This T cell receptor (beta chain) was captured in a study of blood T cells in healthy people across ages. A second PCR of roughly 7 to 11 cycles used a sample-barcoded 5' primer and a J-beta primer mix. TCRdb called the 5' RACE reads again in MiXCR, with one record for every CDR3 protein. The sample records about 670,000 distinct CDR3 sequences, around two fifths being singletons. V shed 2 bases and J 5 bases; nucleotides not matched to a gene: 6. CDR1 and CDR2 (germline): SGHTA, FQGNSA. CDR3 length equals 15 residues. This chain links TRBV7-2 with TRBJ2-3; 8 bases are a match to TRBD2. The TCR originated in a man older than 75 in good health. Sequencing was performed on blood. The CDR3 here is CASSLTGGAKDTQYF. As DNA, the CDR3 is TGTGCCAGCAGCTTAACCGGGGGGGCCAAAGATACGCAGTATTTT.